These 3 T cell receptor beta chains were sequenced from one sample in a study of blood T cells in healthy people across ages. The use of a sample-barcoded 5' primer and a J-beta primer mix characterized a second PCR of roughly 6 to 11 cycles. TCRdb passed the 5' RACE reads through MiXCR, listing each CDR3 protein once. Of approximately 830,000 distinct CDR3 sequences in the sample, under 80% were seen once. Sequenced: blood. These receptors were taken from a man aged 30-40 years in good health.

The chain uses TRBV27 and TRBJ2-1, with D unresolved. Per the germline V gene, CDR1 is MNHEY and CDR2 is SMNVEV (reference sequence). Trimming took off 2 bases at V and 5 bases at J, with 13 bases between the two ends. There are 15 residues in the CDR3. The chain's CDR3 is CASSLTWPWDNEQFF. CDR3 in DNA: TGTGCCAGCAGTTTAACTTGGCCTTGGGACAATGAGCAGTTCTTC.

V gene TRBV5-1 combines with J gene TRBJ1-2, with 8 nucleotides matching TRBD1. Germline V gene data show CDR1 as SGHRS and CDR2 as YFSETQ. This CDR3 has 16 amino acids. The junction had 6 bases not matched to a gene; V was cut back by 1 base and J by 1 base. CDR3 coding DNA: TGCGCCAGCAGCTTGAACCGCGGACAGGGTAACTATGGCTACACCTTC. Translated, it gives CASSLNRGQGNYGYTF. The entire variable domain, with the rest obtained from reference TRBV5-1 and TRBJ1-2, is as follows: KAGVTQTPRYLIKTRGQQVTLSCSPISGHRSVSWYQQTPGQGLQFLFEYFSETQRNKGNFPGRFSGRQFSNSRSEMNVSTLELGDSALYLCASSLNRGQGNYGYTFGSGTRLTVV.

The rearrangement joins TRBV4-3 to TRBJ2-5; no reliable D call. Near its end, the DNA agrees better with TRBJ2-7, so the J call may be wrong. This CDR3 is 14 amino acids long. CDR1 LGHNA and CDR2 YSLEER come from the germline V gene. CDR3 coding DNA: TGCGCCAGCAGCCAAGATGGGGTTAAGGACGAGCAGTACTTC. Translating gives CASSQDGVKDEQYF.